This record looks at one T cell receptor beta chain sequence and its context. What it binds is unknown. CDR1 and CDR2 (germline): SGHAT, FQDESV (reference sequence). The CDR3 totals 14 residues. Deletions cut 7 bases from V and 2 bases from J, with 14 bases between. TCR beta cDNA libraries included unique molecular identifiers. TCRdb used MiXCR to reprocess the PCR reads, holding one entry per CDR3 protein. The table has fewer than 700,000 distinct CDR3 sequences, roughly 46% seen once. These data are taken from a study of post-analysis software for immune sequencing data. Overall study findings and caveats: Controls had lower frequencies than patients of roughly five TRBV segments, which included TRBV5-6, TRBV5-1 and TRBV20-1.

This clonotype was sampled from a girl between 10 and 17 years old with multiple sclerosis. V usage is TRBV11-1 and J usage is TRBJ2-5, with D hard to call. The specimen was blood. In nucleotides, the CDR3 is TGTGCCAGCATGGCCACGGCTTCTCAAGAGACCCAGTACTTC. It yields the protein CASMATASQETQYF. The full variable domain, completed using reference TRBV11-1 and TRBJ2-5, is EAEVAQSPRYKITEKSQAVAFWCDPISGHATLYWYRQILGQGPELLVQFQDESVVDDSQLPKDRFSAERLKGVDSTLKIQPAELGDSAMYLCASMATASQETQYFGPGTRLLVL.